The 2 T cell receptor beta chains presented below share a single source sample, sequenced in a study of T cells in Graves' hyperthyroidism and ophthalmopathy. RNA transcripts were the template for amplifying TCR beta CDR3 regions. With the HTBI primer set, the TCR CDR3 went through a first round of RT-PCR. Using its own MiXCR run on the multiplex PCR reads, TCRdb lists one record per CDR3 protein. The sample has approximately 420,000 distinct CDR3 sequences; roughly 13% are singletons. Source material: blood. These receptors were collected from a woman aged 18-29 years with Graves' hyperthyroidism.

This clonotype was picked up many times. This chain links TRBV12-3 or TRBV12-4 with TRBJ1-2; D not certain. The CDR3 loop spans 13 amino acids. With 5 bases removed from V and 6 bases from J, the gap between germline ends came to 13 bases. CDR3 residues: CASSHRTDHGYTF. In nucleotides, the CDR3 is TGTGCCAGCAGTCACCGGACGGATCATGGCTACACCTTC.

This chain connects TRBV5-1 to TRBJ1-4; 12 bases map to TRBD1. The ends lost 0 bases at V and 6 bases at J; junction bases unmatched: 6. CDR3 size: 17 residues. Germline V CDR1 and CDR2: SGHRS, YFSETQ. The CDR3 sequence: CASSLDGTGGGDEKLFF. The CDR3 coding sequence is TGCGCCAGCAGCTTGGATGGGACAGGGGGCGGGGATGAAAAACTGTTTTTT.